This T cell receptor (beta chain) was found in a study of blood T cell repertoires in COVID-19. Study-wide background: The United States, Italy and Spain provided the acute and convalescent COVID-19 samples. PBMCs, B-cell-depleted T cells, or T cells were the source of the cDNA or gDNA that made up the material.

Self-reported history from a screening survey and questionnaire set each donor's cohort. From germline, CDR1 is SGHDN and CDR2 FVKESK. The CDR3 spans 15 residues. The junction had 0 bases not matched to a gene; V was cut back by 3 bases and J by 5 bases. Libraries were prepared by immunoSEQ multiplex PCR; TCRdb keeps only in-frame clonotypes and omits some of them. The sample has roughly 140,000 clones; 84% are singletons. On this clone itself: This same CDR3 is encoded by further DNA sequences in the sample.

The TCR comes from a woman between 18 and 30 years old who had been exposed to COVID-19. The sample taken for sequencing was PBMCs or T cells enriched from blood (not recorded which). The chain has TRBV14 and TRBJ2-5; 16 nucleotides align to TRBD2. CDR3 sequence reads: CASSQGLAGGETQYF. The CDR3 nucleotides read TGTGCCAGCAGCCAGGGACTAGCGGGAGGGGAGACCCAGTACTTC.